The 32 T cell receptor beta chains in this list originate from one sample, sequenced in a study of blood T cell repertoires in COVID-19. TCRdb keeps only in-frame clones here, not all; method: immunoSEQ multiplex PCR. The sample yields 200,000 to 250,000 clones, around 84% seen once. The specimen was PBMCs or T cells enriched from blood (not recorded which). The source is a woman aged 40 to 49 who had recovered from COVID-19.

The rearrangement links TRBV30 to TRBJ1-1, with D possibly being TRBD1 (5 bases). V was pared by 3 bases and J by 3 bases, with 14 bases between. From germline, CDR1 is GTSNPN and CDR2 SVGIG (reference sequence). The CDR3 has 14 residues. The CDR3 sequence: CAWRSTSRDTEAFF. Here the CDR3 DNA reads TGTGCCTGGAGGAGCACGAGCAGGGACACTGAAGCTTTCTTT. Complete variable domain (other parts from reference TRBV30 and TRBJ1-1): SQTIHQWPATLVQPVGSPLSLECTVEGTSNPNLYWYRQAAGRGLQLLFYSVGIGQISSEVPQNLSASRPQDRQFILSSKKLLLSDSGFYLCAWRSTSRDTEAFFGQGTRLTVV.

The chain employs TRBV27 and TRBJ2-7; 8 bases are a match to TRBD2. Germline V gene lookup returns CDR1 MNHEY and CDR2 SMNVEV (reference sequence). Germline trimming cut 5 bases from V and 3 bases from J; bases unmatched to any gene: 6. The CDR3 runs to 14 residues. The CDR3 DNA reads TGTGCCAGCAGTCCCAGGACTAGCCACTACGAGCAGTACTTC. This translates into CASSPRTSHYEQYF.

The V and J genes are TRBV13 and TRBJ2-4; 7 bases align to TRBD2. The length of the CDR3 is 20 residues. With V trimmed by 5 bases and J by 0 bases, 19 bases remained unmatched. Germline-derived CDR1 and CDR2 are PRHDT and FYEKMQ (reference sequence). As DNA, the CDR3 is TGTGCCAGCAGCGTATTCCGGGACTATACTAAAGTGGTAGCCAAAAACATTCAGTACTTC. Its translation: CASSVFRDYTKVVAKNIQYF. Using reference TRBV13 and TRBJ2-4 for the parts outside the CDR3, the full variable domain is AAGVIQSPRHLIKEKRETATLKCYPIPRHDTVYWYQQGPGQDPQFLISFYEKMQSDKGSIPDRFSAQQFSDYHSELNMSSLELGDSALYFCASSVFRDYTKVVAKNIQYFGAGTRLSVL.

V usage is TRBV18 and J usage is TRBJ2-2; 14 bases match TRBD2. This CDR3 is 17 amino acids long. Germline CDR1 reads KGHSH; CDR2 reads LQKENI. The V gene end was trimmed by 5 bases and the J gene end by 5 bases; junction bases not matched to a gene: 7. The CDR3 coding sequence is TGTGCCAGCTCAACGGGACTAGCGGGAGTTGGGACCGGGGAGCTGTTTTTT. It is translated as CASSTGLAGVGTGELFF.

The chain employs TRBV6-5 and TRBJ1-4, with no clear D. From germline, CDR1 is MNHEY and CDR2 SVGAGI. V lost 0 bases and J 8 bases, leaving 7 bases between the germline ends. There are 13 residues in the CDR3. This CDR3 is CASSYSSGEKLFF. Here the CDR3 DNA reads TGTGCCAGCAGTTACTCATCGGGGGAAAAACTGTTTTTT.

This clone is a singleton in its sample. The rearrangement links TRBV27 to TRBJ2-1; the match to TRBD2 covers 15 bases. The CDR3 loop spans 20 amino acids. In germline, CDR1 is MNHEY, CDR2 SMNVEV (reference sequence). V shed 5 bases, J shed 0 bases, and the junction held 11 bases outside the gene matches. The CDR3 bases are TGTGCCAGCAGTCCCCTAGGACTAGCGGGAGGGCCTAGCTCCTACAATGAGCAGTTCTTC. Translating it yields CASSPLGLAGGPSSYNEQFF.

V gene TRBV5-1 combines with J gene TRBJ2-3, with 12 bases that match TRBD2. This CDR3 is built from 17 residues. Per germline, CDR1 SGHRS and CDR2 YFSETQ. The V segment lost 0 bases and the J segment 5 bases; nucleotides outside the gene matches: 7. CDR3 bases: TGCGCCAGCAGCTTGGAAGCTAGCGGGAGGGCTGGAGATACGCAGTATTTT. The encoded protein is CASSLEASGRAGDTQYF.

This clone came up a few times. The chain combines TRBV6-1 with TRBJ2-7; D is undetermined. There are 11 residues in the CDR3. Per germline, CDR1 MNHNS and CDR2 SASEGT. V shed 2 bases and J shed 4 bases, with 3 bases lying between them. The CDR3 spells CASSEQYEQYF. DNA for the CDR3: TGTGCCAGCAGTGAACAATACGAGCAGTACTTC.

V gene TRBV30 combines with J gene TRBJ1-2, with 9 nucleotides matching TRBD1. V was pared by 0 bases and J by 6 bases, with 2 bases of the junction left unmatched. Germline V gene data show CDR1 as GTSNPN and CDR2 as SVGIG (reference sequence). CDR3 size: 13 residues. The CDR3 DNA is TGTGCCTGGAGTGTCGGGACAGGGAATGGCTACACCTTC. Its protein is CAWSVGTGNGYTF.

In its sample, this clone was seen once. The chain recombines TRBV9 with TRBJ2-3; the match to TRBD1 covers 11 bases. V dropped 6 bases and J dropped 4; count of bases not matched to a gene: 7. This CDR3 has 15 residues. The germline CDR1 and CDR2 sequences are SGDLS and YYNGEE. Written as DNA, the CDR3 is TGTGCCAGCACCCAAGGGGGACAGGGGGCAGATACGCAGTATTTT. It is translated as CASTQGGQGADTQYF.

The rearrangement joins TRBV19 to TRBJ2-1; 8 nucleotides line up with TRBD2. Germline loops: CDR1 LNHDA, CDR2 SQIVND (reference sequence). Trimming removed 2 bases from V and 7 bases from J; junction bases left unmatched: 13. This CDR3 is 17 amino acids long. In DNA form, the CDR3 reads TGTGCCAGTAGTATACGAGAACTAGCGGCCCCTGGGAATGAGCAGTTCTTC. Its protein is CASSIRELAAPGNEQFF.

The V gene is TRBV27, the J gene TRBJ2-2; D gene unclear. V was shortened by 7 bases and J by 7 bases, with 19 bases between the two germline ends. The germline V gene has CDR1 MNHEY and CDR2 SMNVEV (reference sequence). The CDR3 has 15 amino acids. The CDR3 here is CASKEIFGPIGELFF. In DNA, the CDR3 is TGTGCCAGCAAGGAGATCTTCGGCCCCATCGGGGAGCTGTTTTTT.

V is TRBV19 and J is TRBJ1-2; no reliable D call. Germline assignment: CDR1 LNHDA and CDR2 SQIVND (reference sequence). The ends were cut back, 1 base at V and 7 bases at J, with 10 bases in the middle. The CDR3 totals 13 residues. DNA for the CDR3: TGTGCCAGTAGTATAGCTTCATTCAGTGGCTACACCTTC. This translates into CASSIASFSGYTF.

The chain employs TRBV9 and TRBJ1-5; D ambiguous. This CDR3 is built from 15 residues. The germline CDR1 and CDR2 sequences are SGDLS and YYNGEE. V lost 0 bases and J 2 bases, leaving 9 bases between the germline ends. CDR3 region: CASSVGGRGNQPQHF. CDR3 nucleotides: TGTGCCAGCAGCGTAGGAGGGAGGGGCAATCAGCCCCAGCATTTT.

The chain employs TRBV5-5 and TRBJ1-5; 9 positions match TRBD1. Germline CDR1 is SGHKS and CDR2 is YYEKEE (reference sequence). Losses at the gene ends were 4 bases for V and 4 bases for J; bases not matched to a gene: 6. The length of the CDR3 is 15 residues. Here the CDR3 DNA reads TGTGCCAGCAGCCTCGGACAGGGGATTAATCAGCCCCAGCATTTT. It encodes CASSLGQGINQPQHF.

CDR3 nucleotides: TGTGCCAGCAGCTTAAAATGGCGGGAGAGCTCCTACAATGAGCAGTTCTTC. As protein: CASSLKWRESSYNEQFF. The V call is TRBV11-2, the J call TRBJ2-1; TRBD2 matches at 7 bases. The CDR3 sequence is 17 residues long. With V trimmed by 2 bases and J by 0 bases, 7 bases remained unmatched. Germline-derived CDR1 and CDR2 are SGHAT and FQNNGV.

The V call is TRBV11-3, the J call TRBJ2-2; TRBD2 is a possible D gene (7 bases). Per germline, CDR1 SGHNT and CDR2 YENEEA. V dropped 1 base and J dropped 5 bases, with 17 bases sitting between them. The CDR3 consists of 17 residues. DNA of the CDR3: TGTGCCAGCAGCTTAGGCTCCAGTGGGAGGGGGACCGGGGAGCTGTTTTTT. The encoded protein is CASSLGSSGRGTGELFF.

This chain links TRBV2 with TRBJ1-2, with 11 bases matching TRBD1. The CDR3 is 14 residues long. V lost 6 bases and J lost 4; bases outside the gene matches: 4. CDR1 is SNHLY and CDR2 is FYNNEI in the germline V gene. The CDR3 is CASSRDRGTYGYTF. The DNA of the CDR3 is TGTGCCAGCAGCCGGGACAGGGGGACCTATGGCTACACCTTC.

V and J are TRBV29-1 and TRBJ1-1, with 8 bases that match TRBD1. The ends lost 7 bases at V and 0 bases at J; junction bases unmatched: 10. Per germline, CDR1 SQVTM and CDR2 ANQGSEA. The CDR3 length is 15 residues. CDR3 bases: TGCAGCGGCGCTCAGGGGGCTAGACTGAACACTGAAGCTTTCTTT. It encodes CSGAQGARLNTEAFF.

The chain joins TRBV27 to TRBJ2-2; TRBD1 might be the D (5 bases). V was pared by 6 bases and J by 1 base, with 12 bases between. The germline V gene has CDR1 MNHEY and CDR2 SMNVEV (reference sequence). The CDR3 loop spans 15 amino acids. CDR3 sequence reads: CASRQVAGNTGELFF. DNA of the CDR3: TGTGCCAGCAGACAGGTGGCAGGGAACACCGGGGAGCTGTTTTTT.

The rearrangement joins TRBV6-1 to TRBJ1-2, with TRBD1 identical over 7 bases. CDR1 and CDR2 (germline): MNHNS, SASEGT. The CDR3 sequence is 15 residues long. The junction had 6 bases not matched to a gene; V was cut back by 3 bases and J by 2 bases. CDR3 bases: TGTGCCAGCAGTGACCAGGGACAGACAAACTATGGCTACACCTTC. Translation: CASSDQGQTNYGYTF.

This chain uses TRBV11-2 with TRBJ2-7; TRBD2 matches 12 bases. J gave up 7 bases and V 4 bases, and 8 bases lay outside the gene matches. The CDR3 covers 15 residues. Germline lookup yields CDR1 SGHAT and CDR2 FQNNGV. CDR3 protein: CASSWRVTSGSEQYF. As DNA, the CDR3 is TGTGCCAGCAGCTGGAGGGTGACTAGCGGGAGTGAGCAGTACTTC.

The chain recombines TRBV6-4 with TRBJ2-2; 13 nucleotides match TRBD2. CDR3 length: 18 amino acids. Trimming at V came to 6 bases and at J to 4 bases, leaving 11 bases not matched to a gene. Germline V gene sequence: CDR1 MRHNA, CDR2 SNTAGT. This CDR3 is CASSDGTSGNSVTGELFF. CDR3 bases: TGTGCCAGCAGCGACGGGACTAGCGGGAATTCGGTCACCGGGGAGCTGTTTTTT.

This sequence joins TRBV18 and TRBJ1-3; no clear D gene. Looked up from germline, CDR1 is KGHSH and CDR2 is LQKENI. Trimming removed 6 bases at V and 4 bases at J, with 13 bases between. This CDR3 is built from 14 residues. The CDR3 DNA sequence: TGTGCCAGCTCCCTACAGAGAACGGGAAACACCATATATTTT. This codes for CASSLQRTGNTIYF.

This sequence joins TRBV11-3 and TRBJ2-1; TRBD1 agrees at 9 bases. The CDR3 runs to 14 residues. V lost 5 bases, J lost 7 bases, and 6 bases stayed unmatched. Germline values: CDR1 SGHNT, CDR2 YENEEA. The CDR3 DNA reads TGTGCCAGCAGCCACCCGGGACAGGGAAATGAGCAGTTCTTC. It codes for CASSHPGQGNEQFF.

Concerning this clone: Distinct nucleotide sequences in the sample also encode this CDR3. V is TRBV27 and J is TRBJ1-1; unclear D gene. Germline-derived CDR1 and CDR2 are MNHEY and SMNVEV (reference sequence). The CDR3 is 12 amino acids. V lost 4 bases to trimming and J lost 5 bases, with 8 bases between them. CDR3 residues: CASSSGGTEAFF. The DNA for the CDR3 is TGTGCCAGCAGTTCTGGAGGGACTGAAGCTTTCTTT.

The V call is TRBV28, the J call TRBJ1-2, with TRBD1 matching 8 bases. The J segment lost 1 base and the V segment lost 4 bases, leaving 11 bases of the junction unmatched. Germline V gene sequence: CDR1 MDHEN, CDR2 SYDVKM. There are 17 residues in the CDR3. The chain's CDR3 is CASSSLRGRVVNYGYTF. Written as DNA, the CDR3 is TGTGCCAGCAGTTCCCTCAGGGGGCGCGTAGTTAACTATGGCTACACCTTC.

V gene TRBV6-5 combines with J gene TRBJ1-2; D ambiguous. The germline V gene has CDR1 MNHEY and CDR2 SVGAGI. The CDR3 covers 14 residues. V lost 1 base and J 9 bases, leaving 15 bases between the germline ends. Written as DNA, the CDR3 is TGTGCCAGCAGTTACTACAGTTCTGCTATGAGCTACACCTTC. It encodes CASSYYSSAMSYTF.

This rearrangement joins TRBV5-8 to TRBJ1-5; tentatively, D is TRBD1 (6 bases). Trimming removed 4 bases at V and 3 bases at J, with 17 bases between. The CDR3 has 16 residues. From germline, CDR1 is SGHTS and CDR2 YDEGEE. Here the CDR3 DNA reads TGTGCCAGCAGCCGGGGAGCAGGGGTAAACAATCAGCCCCAGCATTTT. This sequence encodes CASSRGAGVNNQPQHF.

This chain joins TRBV12-3 or TRBV12-4 and TRBJ2-5; 8 bases are a match to TRBD2. CDR3 size: 13 residues. V gave up 5 bases and J gave up 5 bases; unmatched junction bases: 4. CDR3 in DNA: TGTGCCAGCAGTCCAGGACTAGCCGAGACCCAGTACTTC. Protein sequence: CASSPGLAETQYF.

The chain recombines TRBV6-6 with TRBJ2-3; TRBD1 agrees at 8 bases. The V and J ends lost 5 bases and 6 bases, in that order; junction bases with no gene match: 1. CDR1 is MNHNY, CDR2 SVGAGI, per germline (reference sequence). The CDR3 is 12 amino acids. CDR3: CASSRDRDTQYF. Written as DNA, the CDR3 is TGTGCCAGCAGTAGGGACAGGGATACGCAGTATTTT.

The rearrangement uses TRBV6-5 and TRBJ2-6; a weak D match, TRBD1 (6 bases). The CDR3 consists of 15 residues. Germline V gene lookup returns CDR1 MNHEY and CDR2 SVGAGI. The V end was cut by 7 bases, the J end by 2 bases, with 12 bases between. This chain's CDR3 is CASTVTGAGANVLTF. As DNA, the CDR3 is TGTGCCAGCACCGTGACAGGTGCTGGGGCCAACGTCCTGACTTTC.